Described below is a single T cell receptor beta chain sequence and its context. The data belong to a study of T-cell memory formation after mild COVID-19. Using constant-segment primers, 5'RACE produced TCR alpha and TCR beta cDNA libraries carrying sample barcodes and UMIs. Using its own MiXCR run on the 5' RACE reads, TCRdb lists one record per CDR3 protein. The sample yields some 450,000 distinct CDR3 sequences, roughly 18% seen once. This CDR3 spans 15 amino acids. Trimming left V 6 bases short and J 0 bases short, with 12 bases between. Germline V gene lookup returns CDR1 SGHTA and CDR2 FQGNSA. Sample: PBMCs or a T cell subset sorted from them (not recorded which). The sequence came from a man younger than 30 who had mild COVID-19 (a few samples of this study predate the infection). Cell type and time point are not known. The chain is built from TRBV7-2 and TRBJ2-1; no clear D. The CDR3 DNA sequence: TGTGCCAGCAGTACCGATGTAAGCTCCTACAATGAGCAGTTCTTC. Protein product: CASSTDVSSYNEQFF.